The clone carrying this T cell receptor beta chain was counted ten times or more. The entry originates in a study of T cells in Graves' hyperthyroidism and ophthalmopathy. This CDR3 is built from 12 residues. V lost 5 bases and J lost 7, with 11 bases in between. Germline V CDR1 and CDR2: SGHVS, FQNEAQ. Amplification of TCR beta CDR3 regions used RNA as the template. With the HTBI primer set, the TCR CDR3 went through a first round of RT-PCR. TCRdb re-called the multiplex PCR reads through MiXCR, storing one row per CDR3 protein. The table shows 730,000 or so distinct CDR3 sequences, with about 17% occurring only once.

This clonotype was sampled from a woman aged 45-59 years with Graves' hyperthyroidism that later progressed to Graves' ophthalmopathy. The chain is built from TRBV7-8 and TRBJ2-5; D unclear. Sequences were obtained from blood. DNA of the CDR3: TGTGCCAGCAGCAGAAAAGCGTTGACCCAGTACTTC. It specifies CASSRKALTQYF.